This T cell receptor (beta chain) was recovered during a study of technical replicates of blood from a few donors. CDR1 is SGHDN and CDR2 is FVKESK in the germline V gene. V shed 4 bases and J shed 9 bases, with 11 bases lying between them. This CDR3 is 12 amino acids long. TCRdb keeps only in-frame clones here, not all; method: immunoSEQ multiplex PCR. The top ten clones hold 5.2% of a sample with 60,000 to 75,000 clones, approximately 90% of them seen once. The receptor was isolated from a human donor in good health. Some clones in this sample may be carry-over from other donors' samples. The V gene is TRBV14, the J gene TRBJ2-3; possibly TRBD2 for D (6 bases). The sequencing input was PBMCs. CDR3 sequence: CASSRRAGTQYF. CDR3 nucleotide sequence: TGTGCCAGCAGCCGACGTGCGGGAACGCAGTATTTT.